This record looks at one T cell receptor (beta chain) sequence and its context. Its antigen is undetermined. MiXCR, run by TCRdb on the RACE reads, gives a single entry per CDR3 protein. The sample lists under 200,000 distinct CDR3 sequences, about 15% occurring once. J gave up 0 bases and V 4 bases, and 6 bases lay outside the gene matches. The CDR3 is 16 residues long. Germline CDR1 reads SGHDT; CDR2 reads YYEEEE. This sample was taken from a study of human T cells and chemical hapten exposure. The study's findings and limits: Significantly more large CDR3 similarity clusters arose among expanded TCRs than among controls.

As for time point: patch test 1, 2 weeks after DPC sensitization. Treatment defined: therapeutic diphenylcyclopropenone sensitization with weekly scalp DPC. The chain uses TRBV5-6 and TRBJ1-4; 7 nucleotides line up with TRBD1. This clonotype was obtained from a woman in her thirties with alopecia areata. Some clones in this sample may be carry-over from other donors' samples. The source material was whole blood, sampled in connection with sensitization to the hapten diphenylcyclopropenone (DPC). The DNA for the CDR3 is TGTGCCAGCAGCCAATGGACAGGAGCAACTAATGAAAAACTGTTTTTT. This sequence encodes CASSQWTGATNEKLFF.